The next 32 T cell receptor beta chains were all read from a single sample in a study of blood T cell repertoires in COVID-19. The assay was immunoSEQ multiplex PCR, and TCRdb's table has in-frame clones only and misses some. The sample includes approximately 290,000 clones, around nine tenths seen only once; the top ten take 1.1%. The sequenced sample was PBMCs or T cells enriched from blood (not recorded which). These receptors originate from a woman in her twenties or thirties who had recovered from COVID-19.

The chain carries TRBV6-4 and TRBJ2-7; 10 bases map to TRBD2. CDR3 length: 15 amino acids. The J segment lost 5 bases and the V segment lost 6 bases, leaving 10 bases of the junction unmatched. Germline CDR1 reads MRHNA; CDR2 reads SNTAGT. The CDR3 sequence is CASSRLAGIPDEQYF. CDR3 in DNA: TGTGCCAGCAGCCGACTAGCGGGTATCCCCGACGAGCAGTACTTC.

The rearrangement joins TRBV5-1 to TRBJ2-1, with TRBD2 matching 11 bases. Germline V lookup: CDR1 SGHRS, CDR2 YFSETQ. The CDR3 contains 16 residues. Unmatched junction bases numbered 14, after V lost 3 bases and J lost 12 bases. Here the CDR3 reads CASSSITSGSTGGQFF. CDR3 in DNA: TGCGCCAGCAGCTCAATAACTAGCGGGAGTACGGGGGGGCAGTTCTTC.

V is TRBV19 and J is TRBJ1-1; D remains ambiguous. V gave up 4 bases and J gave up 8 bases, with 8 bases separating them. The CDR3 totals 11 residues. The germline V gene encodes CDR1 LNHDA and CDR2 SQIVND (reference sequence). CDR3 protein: CASSNDLEAFF. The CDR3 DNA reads TGTGCCAGTAGTAATGACTTGGAAGCTTTCTTT.

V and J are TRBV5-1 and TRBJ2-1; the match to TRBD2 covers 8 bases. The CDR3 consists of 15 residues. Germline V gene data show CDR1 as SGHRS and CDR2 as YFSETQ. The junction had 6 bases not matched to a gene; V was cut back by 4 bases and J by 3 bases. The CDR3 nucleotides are TGCGCCAGCAGCCCGGGACTAGGGGACTACAATGAGCAGTTCTTC. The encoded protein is CASSPGLGDYNEQFF.

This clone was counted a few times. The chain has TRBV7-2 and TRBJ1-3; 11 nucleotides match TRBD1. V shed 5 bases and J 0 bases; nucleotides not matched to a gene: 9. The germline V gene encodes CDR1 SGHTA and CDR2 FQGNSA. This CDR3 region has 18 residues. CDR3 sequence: CASSPTRTGGFSGNTIYF. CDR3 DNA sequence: TGTGCCAGCAGCCCAACCCGGACAGGGGGCTTCTCTGGAAACACCATATATTTT.

The CDR3 sequence: CAISGTSGGDEQFF. CDR3 sequence (DNA): TGTGCCATCAGTGGGACTAGCGGGGGTGATGAGCAGTTCTTC. J is TRBJ2-1 and V is TRBV10-3, with TRBD2 identical over 13 bases. The CDR3 is 14 amino acids. V trimming: 4 bases; J trimming: 8 bases; junction bases outside the gene matches: 2. Germline V gene data show CDR1 as ENHRY and CDR2 as SYGVKD.

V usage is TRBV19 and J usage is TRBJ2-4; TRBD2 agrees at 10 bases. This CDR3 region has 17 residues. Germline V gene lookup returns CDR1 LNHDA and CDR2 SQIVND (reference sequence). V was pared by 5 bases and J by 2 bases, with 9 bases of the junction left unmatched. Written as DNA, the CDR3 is TGTGCCAGTAGTCCGGAGAGCGGGAGGGTAACCAAAAACATTCAGTACTTC. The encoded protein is CASSPESGRVTKNIQYF.

The CDR3 nucleotides are TGTGCCAGCAGCTTTGGTCCTAGCGGGAGTTCAGGAGAGACCCAGTACTTC. Its protein is CASSFGPSGSSGETQYF. The V and J genes are TRBV11-2 and TRBJ2-5; TRBD2 agrees at 10 bases. With 3 bases clipped from V and 4 bases from J, the junction kept 11 bases outside the gene matches. Germline values: CDR1 SGHAT, CDR2 FQNNGV. The CDR3 sequence is 17 residues long. The full variable domain, rest sourced from reference TRBV11-2 and TRBJ2-5, is EAGVAQSPRYKIIEKRQSVAFWCNPISGHATLYWYQQILGQGPKLLIQFQNNGVVDDSQLPKDRFSAERLKGVDSTLKIQPAKLEDSAVYLCASSFGPSGSSGETQYFGPGTRLLVL.

The chain's CDR3 is CASSSGGPIYGYTF. Here the CDR3 DNA reads TGTGCCAGCAGCTCAGGGGGACCTATATATGGCTACACCTTC. The chain combines TRBV7-8 with TRBJ1-2, with 7 bases matching TRBD1. The CDR3 sequence is 14 residues long. V was pared by 4 bases and J by 5 bases, with 7 bases of the junction left unmatched. Germline V lookup: CDR1 SGHVS, CDR2 FQNEAQ.

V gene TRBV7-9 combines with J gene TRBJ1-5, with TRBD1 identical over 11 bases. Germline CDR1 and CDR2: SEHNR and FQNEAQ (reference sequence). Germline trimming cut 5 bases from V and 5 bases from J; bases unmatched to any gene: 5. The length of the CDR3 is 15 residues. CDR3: CASSLGTGGDQPQHF. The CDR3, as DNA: TGTGCCAGCAGCCTCGGGACAGGGGGGGATCAGCCCCAGCATTTT.

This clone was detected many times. CDR3 sequence reads: CASLDRTGGLRNQPQHF. The CDR3 DNA follows: TGTGCCAGTCTTGACCGGACAGGGGGACTCAGAAATCAGCCCCAGCATTTT. The rearrangement uses TRBV19 and TRBJ1-5; 10 bases align to TRBD1. J lost 4 bases, V lost 8 bases, and 14 bases had no gene match. The germline gives CDR1 LNHDA, CDR2 SQIVND (reference sequence). The CDR3 length is 17 residues. The whole variable domain, remainder taken from reference TRBV19 and TRBJ1-5, is DGGITQSPKYLFRKEGQNVTLSCEQNLNHDAMYWYRQDPGQGLRLIYYSQIVNDFQKGDIAEGYSVSREKKESFPLTVTSAQKNPTAFYLCASLDRTGGLRNQPQHFGDGTRLSIL.

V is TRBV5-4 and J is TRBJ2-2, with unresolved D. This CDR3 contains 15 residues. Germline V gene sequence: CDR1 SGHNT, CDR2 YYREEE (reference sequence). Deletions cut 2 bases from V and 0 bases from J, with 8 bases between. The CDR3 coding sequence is TGTGCCAGCAGCTTCGCAACTGCGAACACCGGGGAGCTGTTTTTT. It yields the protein CASSFATANTGELFF.

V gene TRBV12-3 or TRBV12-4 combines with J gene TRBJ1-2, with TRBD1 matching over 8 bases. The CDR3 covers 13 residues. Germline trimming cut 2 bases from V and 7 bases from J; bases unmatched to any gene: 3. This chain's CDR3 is CASSLIGQGGYTF. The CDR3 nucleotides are TGTGCCAGCAGTTTAATCGGACAGGGTGGCTACACCTTC.

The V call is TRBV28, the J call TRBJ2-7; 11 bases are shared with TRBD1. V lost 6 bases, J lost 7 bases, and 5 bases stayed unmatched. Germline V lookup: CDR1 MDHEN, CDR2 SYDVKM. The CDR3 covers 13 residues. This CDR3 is CASSPGQGAEQYF. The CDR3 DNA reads TGTGCCAGCAGCCCTGGACAGGGGGCTGAGCAGTACTTC.

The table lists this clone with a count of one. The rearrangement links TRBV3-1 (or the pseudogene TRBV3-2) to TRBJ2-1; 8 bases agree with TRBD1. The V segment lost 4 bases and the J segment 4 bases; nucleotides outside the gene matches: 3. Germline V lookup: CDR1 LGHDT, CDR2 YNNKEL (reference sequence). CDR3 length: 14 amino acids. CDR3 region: CASSPRDRYNEQFF. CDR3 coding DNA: TGTGCCAGCAGCCCTCGGGACAGGTACAATGAGCAGTTCTTC.

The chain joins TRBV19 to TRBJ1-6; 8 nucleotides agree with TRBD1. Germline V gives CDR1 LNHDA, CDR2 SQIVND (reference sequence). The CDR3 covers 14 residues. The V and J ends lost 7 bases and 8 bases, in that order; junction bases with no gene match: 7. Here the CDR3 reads CASKDGQGHSPLHF. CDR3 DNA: TGTGCCAGTAAAGATGGACAGGGTCATTCACCCCTCCACTTT.

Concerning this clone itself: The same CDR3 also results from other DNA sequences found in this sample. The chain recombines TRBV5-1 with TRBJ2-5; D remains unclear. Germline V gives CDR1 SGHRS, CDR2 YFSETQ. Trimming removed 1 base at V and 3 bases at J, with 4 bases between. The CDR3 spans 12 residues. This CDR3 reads CASSLTEETQYF. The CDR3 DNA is TGCGCCAGCAGCTTGACAGAAGAGACCCAGTACTTC. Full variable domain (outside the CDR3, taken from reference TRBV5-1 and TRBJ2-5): KAGVTQTPRYLIKTRGQQVTLSCSPISGHRSVSWYQQTPGQGLQFLFEYFSETQRNKGNFPGRFSGRQFSNSRSEMNVSTLELGDSALYLCASSLTEETQYFGPGTRLLVL.

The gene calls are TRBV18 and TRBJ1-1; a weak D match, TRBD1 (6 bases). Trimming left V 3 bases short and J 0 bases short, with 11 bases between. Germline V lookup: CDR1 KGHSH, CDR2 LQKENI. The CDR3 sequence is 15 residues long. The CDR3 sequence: CASSPRTDMNTEAFF. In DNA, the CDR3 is TGTGCCAGCTCACCTAGGACAGATATGAACACTGAAGCTTTCTTT.

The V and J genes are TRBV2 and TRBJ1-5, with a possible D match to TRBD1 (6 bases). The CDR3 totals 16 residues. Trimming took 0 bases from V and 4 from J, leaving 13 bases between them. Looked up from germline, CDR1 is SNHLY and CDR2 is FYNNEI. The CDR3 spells CASSEALRQGNQPQHF. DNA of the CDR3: TGTGCCAGCAGTGAAGCGCTTAGGCAGGGGAATCAGCCCCAGCATTTT.

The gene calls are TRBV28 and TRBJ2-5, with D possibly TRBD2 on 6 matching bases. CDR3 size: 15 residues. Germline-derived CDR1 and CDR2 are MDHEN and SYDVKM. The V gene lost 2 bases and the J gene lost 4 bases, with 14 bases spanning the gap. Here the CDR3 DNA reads TGTGCCAGCAGTTTAAGTGGGACTGGGGTAGAGACCCAGTACTTC. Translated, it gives CASSLSGTGVETQYF.

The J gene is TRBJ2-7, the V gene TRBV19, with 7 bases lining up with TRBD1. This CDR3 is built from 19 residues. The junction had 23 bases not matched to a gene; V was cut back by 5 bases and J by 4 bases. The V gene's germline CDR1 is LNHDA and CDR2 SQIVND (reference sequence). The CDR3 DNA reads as TGTGCCAGTAGTGCCGCTTCAGAGGAACTACGCAGGGGGTATTACGAGCAGTACTTC. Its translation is CASSAASEELRRGYYEQYF.

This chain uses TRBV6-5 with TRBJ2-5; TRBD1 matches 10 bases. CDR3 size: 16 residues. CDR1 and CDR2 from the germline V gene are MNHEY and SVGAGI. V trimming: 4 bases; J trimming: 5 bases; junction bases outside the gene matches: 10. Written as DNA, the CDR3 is TGTGCCAGCAGTTCTGTACCGGGACAGGGGACGGAGACCCAGTACTTC. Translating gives CASSSVPGQGTETQYF.

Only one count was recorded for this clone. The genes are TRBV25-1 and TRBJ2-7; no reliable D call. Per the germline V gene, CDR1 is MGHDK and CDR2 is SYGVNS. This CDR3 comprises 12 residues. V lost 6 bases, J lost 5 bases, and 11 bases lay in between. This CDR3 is CASSPLSHEQYF. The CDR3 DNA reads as TGTGCCAGCAGCCCCTTATCCCACGAGCAGTACTTC.

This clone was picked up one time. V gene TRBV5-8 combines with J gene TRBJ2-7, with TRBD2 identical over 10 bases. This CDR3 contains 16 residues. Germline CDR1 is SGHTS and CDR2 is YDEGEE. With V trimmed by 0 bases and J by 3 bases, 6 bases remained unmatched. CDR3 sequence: CASSLGGLAGVYEQYF. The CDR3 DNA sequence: TGTGCCAGCAGCTTGGGGGGGCTAGCGGGAGTCTACGAGCAGTACTTC. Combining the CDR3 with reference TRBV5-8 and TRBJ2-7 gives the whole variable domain EAGVTQSPTHLIKTRGQQATLRCSPISGHTSVYWYQQALGLGLQFLLWYDEGEERNRGNFPPRFSGRQFPNYSSELNVNALELEDSALYLCASSLGGLAGVYEQYFGPGTRLTVT.

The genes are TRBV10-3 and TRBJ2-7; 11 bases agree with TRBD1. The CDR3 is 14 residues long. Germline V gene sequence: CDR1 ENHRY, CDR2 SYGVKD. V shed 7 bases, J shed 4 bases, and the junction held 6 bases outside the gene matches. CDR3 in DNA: TGTGCCATCAACCCGGGACAGGGGGTTTACGAGCAGTACTTC. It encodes CAINPGQGVYEQYF.

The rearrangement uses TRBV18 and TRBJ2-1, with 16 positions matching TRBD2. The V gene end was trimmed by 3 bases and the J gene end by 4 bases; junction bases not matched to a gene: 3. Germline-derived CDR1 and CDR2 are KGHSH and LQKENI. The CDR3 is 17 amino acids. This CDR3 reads CASSPGTSGRAYNEQFF. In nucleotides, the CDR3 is TGTGCCAGCTCACCTGGGACTAGCGGGAGGGCTTACAATGAGCAGTTCTTC.

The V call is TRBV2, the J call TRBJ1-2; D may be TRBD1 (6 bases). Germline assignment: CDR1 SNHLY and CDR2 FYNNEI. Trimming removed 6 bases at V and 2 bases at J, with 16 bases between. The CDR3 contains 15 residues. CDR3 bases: TGTGCCAGCAGGGGACGGGAGGGGGTAAACTATGGCTACACCTTC. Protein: CASRGREGVNYGYTF.

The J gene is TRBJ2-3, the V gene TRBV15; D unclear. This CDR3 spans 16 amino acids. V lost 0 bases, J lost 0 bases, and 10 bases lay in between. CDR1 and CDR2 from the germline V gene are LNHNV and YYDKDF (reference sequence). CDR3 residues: CATSRDQAESTDTQYF. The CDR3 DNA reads TGTGCCACCAGCAGAGACCAAGCCGAGAGCACAGATACGCAGTATTTT.

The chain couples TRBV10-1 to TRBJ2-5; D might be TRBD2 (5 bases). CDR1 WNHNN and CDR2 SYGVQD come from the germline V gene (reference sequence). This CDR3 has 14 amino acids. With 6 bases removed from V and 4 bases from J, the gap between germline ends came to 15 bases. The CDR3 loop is CASRYPRGVETQYF. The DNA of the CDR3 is TGCGCCAGCAGATACCCTCGGGGTGTAGAGACCCAGTACTTC.

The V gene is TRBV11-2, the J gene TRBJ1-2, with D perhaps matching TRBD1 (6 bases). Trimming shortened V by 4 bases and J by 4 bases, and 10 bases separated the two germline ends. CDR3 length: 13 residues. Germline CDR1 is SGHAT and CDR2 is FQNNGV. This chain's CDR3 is CASSSDRFYGYTF. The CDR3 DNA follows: TGTGCCAGCAGCTCAGACAGGTTCTATGGCTACACCTTC.

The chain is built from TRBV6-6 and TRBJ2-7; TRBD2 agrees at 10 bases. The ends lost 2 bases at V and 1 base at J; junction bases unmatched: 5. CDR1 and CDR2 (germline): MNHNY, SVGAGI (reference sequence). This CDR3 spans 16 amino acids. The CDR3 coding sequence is TGTGCCAGCAGTTACGAGGGTAGCGGGAGGTCCTACGAGCAGTACTTC. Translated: CASSYEGSGRSYEQYF.

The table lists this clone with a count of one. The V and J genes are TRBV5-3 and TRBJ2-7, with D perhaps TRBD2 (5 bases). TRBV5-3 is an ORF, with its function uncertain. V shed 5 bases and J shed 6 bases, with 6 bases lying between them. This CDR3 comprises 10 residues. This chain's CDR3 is CARRTSEQYF. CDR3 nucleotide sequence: TGTGCCAGAAGAACTAGCGAGCAGTACTTC.